This T cell receptor beta chain was captured in a study of CD8 T cells in ankylosing spondylitis. Study results and limitations: Ankylosing spondylitis blood seemed to carry a telltale TCR beta motif made of under ten highly homologous variants. Within peripheral blood, clones linked to disease were CD8+ and relatively rare.

One entry per CDR3 protein results from TCRdb running MiXCR on the 5' RACE reads. The data show 750,000 to 850,000 distinct CDR3 sequences, with 10% to 15% seen just once and 0.51% held by the top ten. Comment on this clonotype: Its antigen is not identified.

The V gene end was trimmed by 4 bases and the J gene end by 3 bases; junction bases not matched to a gene: 7. From germline, CDR1 is SGDLS and CDR2 YYNGEE. The CDR3 sequence is 16 residues long. What was sequenced was blood, either unsorted or a sorted T cell fraction (not recorded which). The V and J genes are TRBV9 and TRBJ2-2, with TRBD1 matching 9 bases. The receptor comes from a male donor with ankylosing spondylitis. CDR3 sequence reads: CASSTTGGADTGELFF. CDR3 DNA sequence: TGTGCCAGCAGCACCACAGGGGGCGCGGACACCGGGGAGCTGTTTTTT. The entire variable domain, with the rest obtained from reference TRBV9 and TRBJ2-2, is as follows: DSGVTQTPKHLITATGQRVTLRCSPRSGDLSVYWYQQSLDQGLQFLIQYYNGEERAKGNILERFSAQQFPDLHSELNLSSLELGDSALYFCASSTTGGADTGELFFGEGSRLTVL.